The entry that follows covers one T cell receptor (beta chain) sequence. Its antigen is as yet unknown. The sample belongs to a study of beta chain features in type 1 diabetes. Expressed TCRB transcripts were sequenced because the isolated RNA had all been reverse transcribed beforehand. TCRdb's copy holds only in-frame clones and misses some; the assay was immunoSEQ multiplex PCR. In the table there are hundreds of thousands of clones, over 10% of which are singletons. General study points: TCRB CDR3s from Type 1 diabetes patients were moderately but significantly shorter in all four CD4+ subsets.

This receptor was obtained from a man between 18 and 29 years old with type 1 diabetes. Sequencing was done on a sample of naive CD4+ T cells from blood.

The CDR3 DNA follows: TGTGCCAGCAGTGACAGGGGGATCGATGGCTACACCTTC. Translation: CASSDRGIDGYTF. The gene calls are TRBV6-5 and TRBJ1-2; 9 bases align to TRBD1. The CDR3 is 13 amino acids. The junction had 4 bases not matched to a gene; V was cut back by 5 bases and J by 6 bases. CDR1 and CDR2 from the germline V gene are MNHEY and SVGAGI.